This T cell receptor beta chain is from a study of T-cell reconstitution after alpha-beta-depleted transplantation in children. Findings of the study overall: Once a year had passed after transplant, T-cell counts and diversity came mostly from newly produced T cells. Reportedly, alpha-beta T cells present about two months post-transplant originated from several hundred expanded clones of graft origin.

J gave up 2 bases and V 6 bases, and 3 bases lay outside the gene matches. The CDR3 covers 12 residues. CDR1 is SQVTM and CDR2 is ANQGSEA in the germline V gene. Unique molecular identifiers were incorporated when the TCRbeta library was constructed. MiXCR, run by TCRdb on the PCR reads, gives a single entry per CDR3 protein. The top ten hold around 4.3% of the sample, which has 150,000 to 200,000 distinct CDR3 sequences, roughly 6% seen once. This clonotype was found many times. Its matching antigen is unknown. The sample was PBMCs, taken before TCRalphabeta/CD19-depleted stem cell transplant. The chain couples TRBV29-1 to TRBJ2-5; 7 bases fit TRBD2. The TCR comes from a girl under three years old with combined immunodeficiency, due to receive a stem cell transplant. Here the CDR3 DNA reads TGCAGCGTACTAGCGAATCAAGAGACCCAGTACTTC. As protein: CSVLANQETQYF.